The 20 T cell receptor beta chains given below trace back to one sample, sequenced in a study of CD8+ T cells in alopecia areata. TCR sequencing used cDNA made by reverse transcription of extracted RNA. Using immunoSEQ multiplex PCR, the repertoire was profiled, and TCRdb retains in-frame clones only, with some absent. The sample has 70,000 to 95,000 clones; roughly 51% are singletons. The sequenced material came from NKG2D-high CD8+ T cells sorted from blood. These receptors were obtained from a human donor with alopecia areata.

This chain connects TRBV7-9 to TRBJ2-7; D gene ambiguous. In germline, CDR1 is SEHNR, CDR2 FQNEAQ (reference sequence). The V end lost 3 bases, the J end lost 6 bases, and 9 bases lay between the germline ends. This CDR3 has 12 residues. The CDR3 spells CASSLELSEQYF. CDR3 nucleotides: TGTGCCAGCAGCTTGGAGTTGAGCGAGCAGTACTTC.

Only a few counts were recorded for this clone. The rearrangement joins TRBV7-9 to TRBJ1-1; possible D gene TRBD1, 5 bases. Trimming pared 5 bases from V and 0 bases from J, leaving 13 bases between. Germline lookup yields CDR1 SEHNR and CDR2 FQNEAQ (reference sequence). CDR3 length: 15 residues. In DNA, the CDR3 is TGTGCCAGCAGCGAAGGGCCGACAGTGAACACTGAAGCTTTCTTT. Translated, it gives CASSEGPTVNTEAFF.

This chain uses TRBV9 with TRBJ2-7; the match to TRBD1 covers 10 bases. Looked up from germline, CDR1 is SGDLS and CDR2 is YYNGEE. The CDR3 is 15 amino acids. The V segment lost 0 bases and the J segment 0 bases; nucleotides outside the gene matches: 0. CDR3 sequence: CASSVGDRGSYEQYF. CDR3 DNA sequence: TGTGCCAGCAGCGTAGGGGACAGGGGCTCCTACGAGCAGTACTTC. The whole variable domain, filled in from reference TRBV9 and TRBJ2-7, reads DSGVTQTPKHLITATGQRVTLRCSPRSGDLSVYWYQQSLDQGLQFLIQYYNGEERAKGNILERFSAQQFPDLHSELNLSSLELGDSALYFCASSVGDRGSYEQYFGPGTRLTVT.

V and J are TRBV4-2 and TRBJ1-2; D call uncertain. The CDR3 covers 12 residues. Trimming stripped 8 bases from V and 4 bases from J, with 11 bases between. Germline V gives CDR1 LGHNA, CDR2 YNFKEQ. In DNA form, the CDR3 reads TGTGCCAGCGGGGAGGGAGGCTATGGCTACACCTTC. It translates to CASGEGGYGYTF.

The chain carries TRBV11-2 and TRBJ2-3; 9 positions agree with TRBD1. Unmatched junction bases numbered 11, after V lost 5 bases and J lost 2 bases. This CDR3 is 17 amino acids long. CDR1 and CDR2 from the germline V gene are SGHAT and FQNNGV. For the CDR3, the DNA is TGTGCCAGCAGCCAACCCGGCGGGACAGGGAACACAGATACGCAGTATTTT. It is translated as CASSQPGGTGNTDTQYF.

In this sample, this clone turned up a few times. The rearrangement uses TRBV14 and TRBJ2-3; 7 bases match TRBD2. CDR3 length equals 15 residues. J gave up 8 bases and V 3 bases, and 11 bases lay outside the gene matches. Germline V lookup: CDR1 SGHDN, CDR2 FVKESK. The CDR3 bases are TGTGCCAGCAGCCAGGTTGGCGGGACGGGGGGTACGCAGTATTTT. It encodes CASSQVGGTGGTQYF.

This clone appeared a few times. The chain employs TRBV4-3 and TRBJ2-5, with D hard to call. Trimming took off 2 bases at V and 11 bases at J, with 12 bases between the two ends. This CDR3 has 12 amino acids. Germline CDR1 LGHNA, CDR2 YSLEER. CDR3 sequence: CASSQLRLGQYF. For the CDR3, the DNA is TGCGCCAGCAGCCAACTCCGCCTAGGGCAGTACTTC.

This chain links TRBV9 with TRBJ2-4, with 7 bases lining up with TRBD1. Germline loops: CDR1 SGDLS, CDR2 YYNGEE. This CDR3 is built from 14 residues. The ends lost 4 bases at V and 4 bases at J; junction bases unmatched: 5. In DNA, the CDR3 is TGTGCCAGCAGCCCTCGGGACAGTAAAAACATTCAGTACTTC. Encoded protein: CASSPRDSKNIQYF.

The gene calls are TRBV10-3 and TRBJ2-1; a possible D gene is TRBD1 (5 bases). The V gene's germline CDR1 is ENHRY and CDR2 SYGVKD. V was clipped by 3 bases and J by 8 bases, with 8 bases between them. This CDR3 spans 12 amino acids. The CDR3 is CAISDRVDEQFF. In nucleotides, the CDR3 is TGTGCCATCAGTGACAGGGTCGATGAGCAGTTCTTC.

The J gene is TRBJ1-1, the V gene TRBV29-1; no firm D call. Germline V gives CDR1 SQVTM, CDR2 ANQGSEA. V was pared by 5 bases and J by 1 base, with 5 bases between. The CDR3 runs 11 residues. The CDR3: CSVLGNTEAFF. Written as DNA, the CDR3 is TGCAGCGTTCTTGGGAACACTGAAGCTTTCTTT.

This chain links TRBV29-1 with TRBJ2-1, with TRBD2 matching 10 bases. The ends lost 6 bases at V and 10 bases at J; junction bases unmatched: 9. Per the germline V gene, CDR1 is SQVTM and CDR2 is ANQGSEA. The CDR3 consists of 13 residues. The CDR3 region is CSVPGLAQEEQFF. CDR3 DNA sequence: TGCAGCGTCCCGGGACTAGCGCAAGAAGAGCAGTTCTTC.

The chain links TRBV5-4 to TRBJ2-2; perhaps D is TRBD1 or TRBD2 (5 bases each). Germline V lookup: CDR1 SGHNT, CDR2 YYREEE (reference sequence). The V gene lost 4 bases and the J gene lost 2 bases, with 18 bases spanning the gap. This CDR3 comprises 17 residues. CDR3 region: CASSVGSGTVNTGELFF. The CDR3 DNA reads TGTGCCAGCAGCGTGGGCTCCGGGACGGTTAACACCGGGGAGCTGTTTTTT.

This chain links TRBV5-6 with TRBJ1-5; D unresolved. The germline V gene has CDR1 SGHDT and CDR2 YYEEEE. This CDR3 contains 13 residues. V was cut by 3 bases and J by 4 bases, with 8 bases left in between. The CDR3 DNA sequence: TGTGCCAGCAGCTCCAACAGTAATCAGCCCCAGCATTTT. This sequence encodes CASSSNSNQPQHF.

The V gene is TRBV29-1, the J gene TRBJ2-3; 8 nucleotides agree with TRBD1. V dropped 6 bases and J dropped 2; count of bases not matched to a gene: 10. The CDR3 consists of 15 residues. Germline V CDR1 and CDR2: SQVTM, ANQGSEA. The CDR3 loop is CSVEDRDQYTDTQYF. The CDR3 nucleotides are TGCAGCGTGGAGGACAGGGATCAATACACAGATACGCAGTATTTT.

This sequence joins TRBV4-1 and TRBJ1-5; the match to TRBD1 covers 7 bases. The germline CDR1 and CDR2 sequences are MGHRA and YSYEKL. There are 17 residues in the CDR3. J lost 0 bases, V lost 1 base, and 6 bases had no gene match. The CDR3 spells CASSQVGTVYSNQPQHF. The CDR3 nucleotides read TGCGCCAGCAGCCAAGTGGGGACAGTTTATAGCAATCAGCCCCAGCATTTT.

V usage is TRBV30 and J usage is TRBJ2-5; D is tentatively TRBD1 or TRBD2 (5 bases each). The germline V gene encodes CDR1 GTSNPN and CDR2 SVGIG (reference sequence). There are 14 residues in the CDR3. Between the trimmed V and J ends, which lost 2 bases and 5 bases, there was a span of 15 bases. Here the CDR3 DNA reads TGTGCCTGGAGTTGGTGGGACCTTTCTGAGACCCAGTACTTC. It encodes CAWSWWDLSETQYF.

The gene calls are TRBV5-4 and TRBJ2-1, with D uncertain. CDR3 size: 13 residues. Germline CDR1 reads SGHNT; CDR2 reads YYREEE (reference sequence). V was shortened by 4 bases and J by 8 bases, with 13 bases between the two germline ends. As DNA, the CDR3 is TGTGCCAGCAGCCAATCCCTTGCGTATGAGCAGTTCTTC. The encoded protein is CASSQSLAYEQFF.

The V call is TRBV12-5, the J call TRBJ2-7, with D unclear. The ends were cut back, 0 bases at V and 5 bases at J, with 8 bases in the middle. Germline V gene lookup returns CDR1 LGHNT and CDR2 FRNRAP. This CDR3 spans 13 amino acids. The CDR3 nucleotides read TGTGCTAGTGGTTTGGTCTGGCTTGACGAGCAGTACTTC. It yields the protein CASGLVWLDEQYF.

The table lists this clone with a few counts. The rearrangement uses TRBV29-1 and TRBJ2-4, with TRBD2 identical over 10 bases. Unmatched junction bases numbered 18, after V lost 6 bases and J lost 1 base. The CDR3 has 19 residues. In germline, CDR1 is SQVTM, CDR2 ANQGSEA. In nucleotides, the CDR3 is TGCAGCGTATACCAAGCGGGAGGGTTAACGAGGGAGGCCAAAAACATTCAGTACTTC. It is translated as CSVYQAGGLTREAKNIQYF.

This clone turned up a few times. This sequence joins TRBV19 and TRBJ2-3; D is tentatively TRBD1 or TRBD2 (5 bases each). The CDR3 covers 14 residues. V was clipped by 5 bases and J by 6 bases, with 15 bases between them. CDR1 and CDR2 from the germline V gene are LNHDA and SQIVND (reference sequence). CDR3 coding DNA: TGTGCCAGTAGTCAAGGGGAAGAGGGGGATACGCAGTATTTT. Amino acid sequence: CASSQGEEGDTQYF.